The clone carrying this T cell receptor (beta chain) came up many times. With 2 bases removed from V and 3 bases from J, the gap between germline ends came to 17 bases. This CDR3 is built from 16 residues. Germline CDR1 is MDHEN and CDR2 is SYDVKM. This sample was included in a study of T cells in Graves' hyperthyroidism and ophthalmopathy. There were TCR beta CDR3 regions amplified from RNA transcripts. Primed by the HTBI set, a first-round RT-PCR was run on the TCR CDR3. MiXCR, run by TCRdb on the multiplex PCR reads, gives a single entry per CDR3 protein. Found here are over 550,000 distinct CDR3 sequences, around 17% of them singletons; the top ten hold approximately 20%.

The sample comprised blood. V is TRBV28 and J is TRBJ2-7, with a tentative D call TRBD2 (5 bases). The clonotype originates from a young woman with Graves' hyperthyroidism. Written as DNA, the CDR3 is TGTGCCAGCAGTTTACCTTTAGGGCGGGCTTACTACGAGCAGTACTTC. Residues: CASSLPLGRAYYEQYF.